This TCR beta chain was identified in a study of neurological immune-mediated disorders. TCRdb re-analysed the 5' RACE reads in MiXCR, keeping a single row per CDR3 protein. The repertoire includes 67,000 or so distinct CDR3 sequences, roughly 13% of them detected once, and roughly 4.2% sits in the top ten. Notes on the study in general: Expanded clones shared no identical CDR3 amino acid sequences across subjects, which suggested private TCR-beta repertoires in all groups.

The time point was: longitudinal time-point 1 (baseline). For the unsorted libraries, 2 million PBMCs stored at -80 C served as input. Details on this clonotype: Its antigen is currently unknown. A read error may be the cause here, since a much bigger clone is one base away.

Germline V gene data show CDR1 as DFQATT and CDR2 as SNEGSKA (reference sequence). The CDR3 is 14 amino acids. With 5 bases removed from V and 1 base from J, the gap between germline ends came to 13 bases. Sequenced material: PBMCs. The TCR comes from a female donor with HTLV-1-associated myelopathy (HAM/TSP). This sequence joins TRBV20-1 and TRBJ2-3, with D tentatively TRBD1 (6 bases). CDR3 residues: CSADDRMCTDTQYF. The CDR3 DNA reads TGCAGTGCTGATGACAGGATGTGCACAGATACGCAGTATTTT.